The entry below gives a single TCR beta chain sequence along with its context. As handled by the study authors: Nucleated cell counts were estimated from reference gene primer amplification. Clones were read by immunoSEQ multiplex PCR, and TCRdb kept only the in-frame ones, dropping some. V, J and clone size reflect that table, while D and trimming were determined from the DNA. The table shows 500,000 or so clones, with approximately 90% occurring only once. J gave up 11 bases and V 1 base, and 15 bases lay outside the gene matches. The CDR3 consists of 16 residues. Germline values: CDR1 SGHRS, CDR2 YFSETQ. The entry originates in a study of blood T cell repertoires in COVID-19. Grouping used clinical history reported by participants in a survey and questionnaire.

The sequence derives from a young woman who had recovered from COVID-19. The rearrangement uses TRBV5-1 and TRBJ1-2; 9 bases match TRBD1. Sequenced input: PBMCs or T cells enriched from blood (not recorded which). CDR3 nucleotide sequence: TGCGCCAGCAGCTTGCCTACCACAGGGGGCGCAGGGGGTTACACCTTC. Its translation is CASSLPTTGGAGGYTF.